This TCR beta chain was profiled in a study of cytomegalovirus exposure and HLA in healthy donors. General observations from the study: The records held CMV serostatus as the only immune exposure information.

Between the trimmed V and J ends, which lost 5 bases and 1 base, there was a span of 9 bases. CDR1 and CDR2 from the germline V gene are PRHDT and FYEKMQ (reference sequence). There are 14 residues in the CDR3. Researchers ran the PCR with 60 Vbeta and 13 Jbeta primers. The method was immunoSEQ multiplex PCR; TCRdb's version includes in-frame clones alone and lacks a portion of them. The data hold about 150,000 clones, with 85% observed a single time. On this clone itself: Its antigen is not identified.

Input material: PBMCs. The chain couples TRBV13 to TRBJ1-5; D is uncertain. This clonotype originated in a boy aged 2-15 years in good health and CMV-seronegative. In nucleotides, the CDR3 is TGTGCCAGCAGCCCCCGCGGGAGCAATCAGCCCCAGCATTTT. Its translation: CASSPRGSNQPQHF.